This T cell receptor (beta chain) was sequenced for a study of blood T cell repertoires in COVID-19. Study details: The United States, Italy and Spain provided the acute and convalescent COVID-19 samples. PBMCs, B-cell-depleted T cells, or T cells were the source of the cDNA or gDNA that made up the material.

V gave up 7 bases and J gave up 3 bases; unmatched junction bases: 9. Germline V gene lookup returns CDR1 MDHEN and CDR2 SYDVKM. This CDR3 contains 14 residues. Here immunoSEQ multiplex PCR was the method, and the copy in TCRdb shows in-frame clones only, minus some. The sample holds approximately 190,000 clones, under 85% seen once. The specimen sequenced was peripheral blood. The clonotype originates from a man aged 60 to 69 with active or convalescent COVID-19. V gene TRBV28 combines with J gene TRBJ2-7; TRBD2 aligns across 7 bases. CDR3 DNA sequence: TGTGCCAGCACCCTGGGTCCTAGCGGCTACGAGCAGTACTTC. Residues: CASTLGPSGYEQYF.